This TCR beta chain derives from a study of blood T cells in healthy people across ages. Overall study findings and caveats: Compared with aged donors, long-lived donors showed fewer expanded clones, suggesting selection. PBMCs left unsorted prevented a conclusive naive versus antigen-experienced comparison.

There are a few counts of this clonotype. Its specificity is unknown. Sample-barcoded 5' priming and a J-beta primer mix drove a second PCR of 7 to 11 cycles. A 12-random-nucleotide template-switch adaptor tagged each cDNA molecule. There were at least 2.5 million CDR3-containing paired-end reads obtained from each sample. TCRdb itself ran the 5' RACE reads through MiXCR, one entry per CDR3 protein. This table holds roughly 2 million distinct CDR3 sequences, 49% found once. The germline V gene has CDR1 LGHNA and CDR2 YSLEER. V shed 3 bases and J 6 bases; nucleotides not matched to a gene: 9. CDR3 length: 16 residues.

This chain connects TRBV4-3 to TRBJ2-3; 10 nucleotides agree with TRBD1. Sequences were obtained from blood. The clonotype originates from a woman between 40 and 50 years old in good health. The chain's CDR3 is CASSQAWDRGGDTQYF. The CDR3 nucleotides are TGCGCCAGCAGCCAGGCGTGGGACAGGGGAGGGGATACGCAGTATTTT.